A selection of T cell receptor beta chains follows, all from one sample in a study of blood T cell repertoires in COVID-19. The protocol was immunoSEQ multiplex PCR, while the TCRdb copy is restricted to in-frame clones and leaves out a portion. The table has 200,000 to 250,000 clones, approximately 90% seen once. Sequencing input: peripheral blood. The receptors were gathered from a young man with COVID-19, enrolled during active disease. Each CDR3 is given with its conserved first and last residue. Fields, in order: D gene, V gene, J gene, clone size, CDR3 DNA, CDR3 protein. D genes are given only for firm matches. Size tells how often a clone was seen (once, few, many) or the class of an expanded clone, and some rows leave it out.

D: TRBD1; V: TRBV28; J: TRBJ1-2; size: -; DNA: TGTGCCAGCAGAAGGATAGCTGGGACAGGGGCTGGCTACACCTTC; CDR3: CASRRIAGTGAGYTF
D: TRBD1; V: TRBV3-1/TRBV3-2; J: TRBJ1-6; size: -; DNA: TGTGCCAGCAGCCCAAGGACAGGGAGTCCACCCCTCCACTTT; CDR3: CASSPRTGSPPLHF
D: -; V: TRBV6-6; J: TRBJ1-2; size: -; DNA: TGTGCCAGCAGCGGACAGAGCTATGGCTACACCTTC; CDR3: CASSGQSYGYTF
D: TRBD1; V: TRBV28; J: TRBJ1-3; size: -; DNA: TGTGCCAGCAGCAATACAGGGGACACCATATATTTT; CDR3: CASSNTGDTIYF
D: -; V: TRBV10-3; J: TRBJ2-1; size: once; DNA: TGTGCCATCAGCCCCGGACACTTAGAATACAATGAGCAGTTCTTC; CDR3: CAISPGHLEYNEQFF
D: -; V: TRBV28; J: TRBJ1-2; size: -; DNA: TGTGCCAGCAGTTTATTGCAGGGTAGGGATGGCTACACCTTC; CDR3: CASSLLQGRDGYTF
D: -; V: TRBV30; J: TRBJ1-4; size: -; DNA: TGTGCCTGGAAATGGGGCCGTGGTGGGGAAAAACTGTTTTTT; CDR3: CAWKWGRGGEKLFF
D: TRBD2; V: TRBV6-2/TRBV6-3; J: TRBJ2-1; size: once; DNA: TGTGCCAGCAGTTACTCGGGGCTAGCGGGGGGAGGGGAGCAGTTCTTC; CDR3: CASSYSGLAGGGEQFF
D: -; V: TRBV15; J: TRBJ2-7; size: -; DNA: TGTGCCACCAGCAGAGATGGGGCAGGGGACTACGAGCAGTACTTC; CDR3: CATSRDGAGDYEQYF
D: TRBD1; V: TRBV11-2; J: TRBJ2-7; size: -; DNA: TGTGCCAGCAGCGTGGGGACAGGGGACTACGAGCAGTACTTC; CDR3: CASSVGTGDYEQYF
D: -; V: TRBV30; J: TRBJ2-7; size: -; DNA: TGTGCCACTTCCTGGGGCAGCTCCTACGAGCAGTACTTC; CDR3: CATSWGSSYEQYF
D: -; V: TRBV5-1; J: TRBJ1-3; size: -; DNA: TGCGCCAACTTACCCTTCTCTGGAAACACCATATATTTT; CDR3: CANLPFSGNTIYF
D: TRBD1; V: TRBV7-2; J: TRBJ2-1; size: -; DNA: TGTGCCAGCAGCTCCTCCGGGACAGGGACATACAATGAGCAGTTCTTC; CDR3: CASSSSGTGTYNEQFF
D: -; V: TRBV14; J: TRBJ1-1; size: -; DNA: TGTGCCAGCAGCCCCTTAAGTTGGGGGGTTGGCGCTGAAGCTTTCTTT; CDR3: CASSPLSWGVGAEAFF
D: -; V: TRBV4-1; J: TRBJ1-2; size: -; DNA: TGCGCCAGCAGCCAAGACGGGGAGTATGGCTACACCTTC; CDR3: CASSQDGEYGYTF
D: TRBD1; V: TRBV11-2; J: TRBJ2-5; size: -; DNA: TGTGCCAGCAGCTTAGCGGACAGGGTGCAGGAGACCCAGTACTTC; CDR3: CASSLADRVQETQYF
D: TRBD1; V: TRBV4-1; J: TRBJ2-2; size: once; DNA: TGCGCCAGCAGCCAAATCCTCAAGGGACAGGGGGCGGTCGGGGAGCTGTTTTTT; CDR3: CASSQILKGQGAVGELFF
D: -; V: TRBV4-3; J: TRBJ2-6; size: once; DNA: TGCGCCAGCAGAGGGGATTTCTCTGGGGCCAACGTCCTGACTTTC; CDR3: CASRGDFSGANVLTF
D: TRBD1; V: TRBV18; J: TRBJ1-1; size: few; DNA: TGTGCCAGCTCACCGACAGGGGGCTCGTCTGAAGCTTTCTTT; CDR3: CASSPTGGSSEAFF
D: -; V: TRBV7-3; J: TRBJ2-3; size: -; DNA: TGTGCCAGCAGATTGGACCCTGGGGCGGATACGCAGTATTTT; CDR3: CASRLDPGADTQYF
D: TRBD2; V: TRBV15; J: TRBJ2-7; size: -; DNA: TGTGCCACCAGCCGCAAGCGGGGGACTAGCGGGAGTTACGAGCAGTACTTC; CDR3: CATSRKRGTSGSYEQYF
D: -; V: TRBV3-1/TRBV3-2; J: TRBJ1-1; size: -; DNA: TGTGCCAGCAGCCGTTGGGCCTCGAACACTGAAGCTTTCTTT; CDR3: CASSRWASNTEAFF
D: -; V: TRBV29-1; J: TRBJ1-2; size: -; DNA: TGCAGCGTTGAAGATCAACAGGGTGGTGGCTACACCTTC; CDR3: CSVEDQQGGGYTF
D: TRBD2; V: TRBV6-4; J: TRBJ2-1; size: -; DNA: TGTGCCAGCAGTGGGACTAGCGGGGGGGCGGATGAGCAGTTCTTC; CDR3: CASSGTSGGADEQFF
D: TRBD2; V: TRBV11-2; J: TRBJ2-7; size: -; DNA: TGTGCCAGCAGCTTAGTAGTGACTAGCGGTTCCTACGAGCAGTACTTC; CDR3: CASSLVVTSGSYEQYF
D: -; V: TRBV11-3; J: TRBJ2-3; size: once; DNA: TGTGCCAGCAGCTTATCCCAGAGCACAGATACGCAGTATTTT; CDR3: CASSLSQSTDTQYF
D: TRBD1; V: TRBV4-1; J: TRBJ1-2; size: -; DNA: TGCGCCAGCAGCCAAGGGACAGGCTATGGCTACACCTTC; CDR3: CASSQGTGYGYTF
D: TRBD1; V: TRBV6-2/TRBV6-3; J: TRBJ1-1; size: -; DNA: TGTGCCAGCAGTTACAAGAGAGACAGGGGTTTACGGGACACTGAAGCTTTCTTT; CDR3: CASSYKRDRGLRDTEAFF
D: TRBD1; V: TRBV7-6; J: TRBJ1-6; size: once; DNA: TGTGCCAGCAGTTTTCGGGACAGGGACAATTCACCCCTCCACTTT; CDR3: CASSFRDRDNSPLHF
D: -; V: TRBV19; J: TRBJ1-3; size: -; DNA: TGTGCCAGTAGTATTGACTACTCTGGAAACACCATATATTTT; CDR3: CASSIDYSGNTIYF
D: -; V: TRBV12-3/TRBV12-4; J: TRBJ2-5; size: -; DNA: TGTGCCAGCAAGGCAGGGGAAGAGACCCAGTACTTC; CDR3: CASKAGEETQYF
D: TRBD2; V: TRBV11-3; J: TRBJ2-1; size: -; DNA: TGTGCCAGCAGCTTAACTAGCGGGTCCTACAATGAGCAGTTCTTC; CDR3: CASSLTSGSYNEQFF
D: TRBD1; V: TRBV28; J: TRBJ1-5; size: -; DNA: TGTGCCAGCAGTTCAGGGACAGGGGGCTACCCCAATCAGCCCCAGCATTTT; CDR3: CASSSGTGGYPNQPQHF
D: TRBD1; V: TRBV5-1; J: TRBJ2-5; size: -; DNA: TGCGCCAGCAGCACCTTTGGGACAGGGGGAGAGACCCAGTACTTC; CDR3: CASSTFGTGGETQYF
D: -; V: TRBV19; J: TRBJ1-5; size: -; DNA: TGTGCCAGTAGTATTGCGTCAGGTAATCAGCCCCAGCATTTT; CDR3: CASSIASGNQPQHF